This is a list of T cell receptor beta chains from one sample in a study of shared clonotypes between healthy human individuals. TCRdb keeps only in-frame clones here, not all; method: immunoSEQ multiplex PCR. Among approximately 600,000 clones listed, approximately 95% were seen once. Sequencing input: naive CD8+ T cells sorted from blood. The origin of the receptors is a woman between 25 and 40 years old in good health. Each CDR3 is given with its conserved first and last residue. The order of the fields is CDR3 length, D gene, J gene, V gene, clone size, CDR3 protein, CDR3 DNA. The D gene is left open where the match is weak. Clone size is shown for a subset of rows, as once, few, many or a class of expanded clone.

cdr3_length: 14
d_call: NA
j_call: TRBJ2-1
v_call: TRBV11-2
clone_size: NA
cdr3_aa: CASSLVGAGNEQFF
cdr3_nt: TGTGCCAGCAGCTTAGTTGGGGCTGGCAATGAGCAGTTCTTC

cdr3_length: 14
d_call: TRBD2
j_call: TRBJ2-5
v_call: TRBV6-5
clone_size: NA
cdr3_aa: CASSQTSGVKTQYF
cdr3_nt: TGTGCCAGCAGTCAGACTAGCGGGGTGAAGACCCAGTACTTC

cdr3_length: 17
d_call: TRBD2
j_call: TRBJ2-1
v_call: TRBV13
clone_size: NA
cdr3_aa: CASSLELAGVPYNEQFF
cdr3_nt: TGTGCCAGCAGCTTAGAACTAGCGGGTGTACCCTACAATGAGCAGTTCTTC

cdr3_length: 14
d_call: TRBD1
j_call: TRBJ1-1
v_call: TRBV5-6
clone_size: NA
cdr3_aa: CASSTRDRAFEAFF
cdr3_nt: TGTGCCAGCAGCACCCGGGACAGGGCGTTCGAAGCTTTCTTT

cdr3_length: 15
d_call: NA
j_call: TRBJ1-2
v_call: TRBV9
clone_size: NA
cdr3_aa: CASSGPRDGSYGYTF
cdr3_nt: TGTGCCAGCAGCGGCCCCCGGGACGGAAGCTATGGCTACACCTTC

cdr3_length: 16
d_call: TRBD1
j_call: TRBJ2-7
v_call: TRBV9
clone_size: NA
cdr3_aa: CASSVATWTGTNEQYF
cdr3_nt: TGTGCCAGCAGCGTAGCTACATGGACAGGGACCAACGAGCAGTACTTC

cdr3_length: 14
d_call: NA
j_call: TRBJ2-7
v_call: TRBV7-2
clone_size: NA
cdr3_aa: CASSLRGTLYEQYF
cdr3_nt: TGTGCCAGCAGCTTACGCGGGACTCTCTACGAGCAGTACTTC

cdr3_length: 14
d_call: NA
j_call: TRBJ2-3
v_call: TRBV4-1
clone_size: NA
cdr3_aa: CASSLLIGTDTQYF
cdr3_nt: TGCGCCAGCAGCCTTCTTATTGGCACAGATACGCAGTATTTT

cdr3_length: 14
d_call: NA
j_call: TRBJ2-3
v_call: TRBV11-2
clone_size: NA
cdr3_aa: CASSLAGATDTQYF
cdr3_nt: TGTGCCAGCAGCTTAGCGGGAGCCACAGATACGCAGTATTTT

cdr3_length: 15
d_call: TRBD2
j_call: TRBJ2-1
v_call: TRBV28
clone_size: once
cdr3_aa: CASSLSGRLDNEQFF
cdr3_nt: TGTGCCAGCAGCCTTAGCGGGAGGTTGGACAATGAGCAGTTCTTC

cdr3_length: 13
d_call: NA
j_call: TRBJ2-5
v_call: TRBV21-1
clone_size: once
cdr3_aa: CASSPDGGETQYF
cdr3_nt: TGTGCCAGCAGCCCGGACGGAGGGGAGACCCAGTACTTC

cdr3_length: 11
d_call: NA
j_call: TRBJ2-3
v_call: TRBV5-6
clone_size: NA
cdr3_aa: CASSSSYTQYF
cdr3_nt: TGTGCCAGCAGCTCAAGCTATACGCAGTATTTT

cdr3_length: 15
d_call: NA
j_call: TRBJ1-5
v_call: TRBV28
clone_size: NA
cdr3_aa: CASTPVQYSNQPQHF
cdr3_nt: TGTGCCAGCACCCCAGTCCAATATAGCAATCAGCCCCAGCATTTT

cdr3_length: 14
d_call: NA
j_call: TRBJ1-1
v_call: TRBV4-2
clone_size: NA
cdr3_aa: CASSQEVVNTEAFF
cdr3_nt: TGTGCCAGCAGCCAAGAGGTGGTAAACACTGAAGCTTTCTTT

cdr3_length: 13
d_call: TRBD1
j_call: TRBJ2-3
v_call: TRBV29-1
clone_size: NA
cdr3_aa: CSVEDRVTDTQYF
cdr3_nt: TGCAGCGTTGAGGACAGGGTCACAGATACGCAGTATTTT

cdr3_length: 15
d_call: TRBD1
j_call: TRBJ2-7
v_call: TRBV6-6
clone_size: NA
cdr3_aa: CASSDPGTDSYEQYF
cdr3_nt: TGTGCCAGCAGTGACCCCGGGACAGACTCCTACGAGCAGTACTTC

cdr3_length: 13
d_call: NA
j_call: TRBJ2-7
v_call: TRBV6-5
clone_size: NA
cdr3_aa: CASSSLGADEQYF
cdr3_nt: TGTGCCAGCAGTTCTCTGGGGGCGGACGAGCAGTACTTC

cdr3_length: 12
d_call: NA
j_call: TRBJ2-7
v_call: TRBV25-1
clone_size: NA
cdr3_aa: CASSGREYEQYF
cdr3_nt: TGTGCCAGCAGTGGCCGGGAGTACGAGCAGTACTTC

cdr3_length: 11
d_call: NA
j_call: TRBJ2-7
v_call: TRBV5-6
clone_size: NA
cdr3_aa: CASSLGYEQYF
cdr3_nt: TGTGCCAGCAGTCTTGGGTACGAGCAGTACTTC

cdr3_length: 15
d_call: NA
j_call: TRBJ1-1
v_call: TRBV6-6
clone_size: NA
cdr3_aa: CASSFSGREDTEAFF
cdr3_nt: TGTGCCAGCAGTTTCTCCGGTCGTGAGGACACTGAAGCTTTCTTT

cdr3_length: 19
d_call: TRBD2
j_call: TRBJ2-3
v_call: TRBV7-8
clone_size: NA
cdr3_aa: CASRSRDLAASPGTDTQYF
cdr3_nt: TGTGCCAGCAGATCACGAGACCTAGCGGCTTCCCCGGGGACAGATACGCAGTATTTT

cdr3_length: 13
d_call: NA
j_call: TRBJ2-7
v_call: TRBV4-1
clone_size: NA
cdr3_aa: CASSQDPRDEQYF
cdr3_nt: TGCGCCAGCAGCCAAGATCCCAGGGACGAGCAGTACTTC

cdr3_length: 15
d_call: TRBD2
j_call: TRBJ2-3
v_call: TRBV5-1
clone_size: NA
cdr3_aa: CASSAGTSGSDTQYF
cdr3_nt: TGCGCCAGCAGCGCCGGGACTAGCGGTTCGGATACGCAGTATTTT

cdr3_length: 12
d_call: NA
j_call: TRBJ1-1
v_call: TRBV25-1
clone_size: NA
cdr3_aa: CASGGWGAEAFF
cdr3_nt: TGTGCCAGCGGAGGATGGGGCGCTGAAGCTTTCTTT

cdr3_length: 13
d_call: NA
j_call: TRBJ1-1
v_call: TRBV27
clone_size: NA
cdr3_aa: CASSFRGVAEAFF
cdr3_nt: TGTGCCAGCAGTTTCCGGGGGGTGGCTGAAGCTTTCTTT

cdr3_length: 14
d_call: TRBD1
j_call: TRBJ1-4
v_call: TRBV28
clone_size: once
cdr3_aa: CASTGDRVDEKLFF
cdr3_nt: TGTGCCAGCACCGGGGACAGGGTGGATGAAAAACTGTTTTTT

cdr3_length: 14
d_call: NA
j_call: TRBJ2-7
v_call: TRBV27
clone_size: NA
cdr3_aa: CASSLPGPGYEQYF
cdr3_nt: TGTGCCAGCAGTTTGCCGGGACCAGGATACGAGCAGTACTTC

cdr3_length: 19
d_call: TRBD2
j_call: TRBJ2-1
v_call: TRBV11-2
clone_size: NA
cdr3_aa: CASSSSGLAGAFYGDEQFF
cdr3_nt: TGTGCCAGCAGTTCTTCAGGTCTAGCGGGAGCGTTCTATGGGGATGAGCAGTTCTTC

cdr3_length: 12
d_call: NA
j_call: TRBJ2-1
v_call: TRBV29-1
clone_size: NA
cdr3_aa: CSVEGRYNEQFF
cdr3_nt: TGCAGCGTTGAAGGCAGATACAATGAGCAGTTCTTC

cdr3_length: 15
d_call: NA
j_call: TRBJ2-3
v_call: TRBV2
clone_size: NA
cdr3_aa: CASSESDYGADTQYF
cdr3_nt: TGTGCCAGCAGTGAATCCGATTACGGGGCAGATACGCAGTATTTT

cdr3_length: 15
d_call: NA
j_call: TRBJ2-7
v_call: TRBV4-1
clone_size: NA
cdr3_aa: CASSQAEGSLDEQYF
cdr3_nt: TGCGCCAGCAGCCAAGCTGAGGGCAGCCTGGACGAGCAGTACTTC

cdr3_length: 17
d_call: TRBD2
j_call: TRBJ2-7
v_call: TRBV7-2
clone_size: once
cdr3_aa: CASSERASGSVPYEQYF
cdr3_nt: TGTGCCAGCAGCGAGAGGGCTAGCGGGAGTGTCCCCTACGAGCAGTACTTC

cdr3_length: 12
d_call: NA
j_call: TRBJ2-7
v_call: TRBV7-9
clone_size: few
cdr3_aa: CASSPTGHEQYF
cdr3_nt: TGTGCCAGCAGCCCTACAGGGCACGAGCAGTACTTC

cdr3_length: 16
d_call: NA
j_call: TRBJ1-1
v_call: TRBV7-9
clone_size: NA
cdr3_aa: CASSLASPVGEAEAFF
cdr3_nt: TGTGCCAGCAGCTTAGCGTCACCAGTCGGGGAGGCTGAAGCTTTCTTT

cdr3_length: 15
d_call: TRBD2
j_call: TRBJ2-7
v_call: TRBV2
clone_size: NA
cdr3_aa: CASSATSGSSYEQYF
cdr3_nt: TGTGCCAGCAGTGCTACTAGCGGGAGCTCCTACGAGCAGTACTTC

cdr3_length: 14
d_call: NA
j_call: TRBJ2-7
v_call: TRBV28
clone_size: NA
cdr3_aa: CASSRGFGTYEQYF
cdr3_nt: TGTGCCAGTAGCAGGGGATTCGGCACCTACGAGCAGTACTTC

cdr3_length: 17
d_call: TRBD1
j_call: TRBJ2-5
v_call: TRBV5-1
clone_size: NA
cdr3_aa: CASSWKTGGTFQETQYF
cdr3_nt: TGCGCCAGCAGCTGGAAGACAGGGGGCACTTTCCAAGAGACCCAGTACTTC

cdr3_length: 15
d_call: NA
j_call: TRBJ2-7
v_call: TRBV10-1
clone_size: NA
cdr3_aa: CASSESGGRTYEQYF
cdr3_nt: TGCGCCAGCAGTGAGTCTGGCGGAAGAACCTACGAGCAGTACTTC

cdr3_length: 14
d_call: TRBD2
j_call: TRBJ2-5
v_call: TRBV27
clone_size: NA
cdr3_aa: CASSFSGSAETQYF
cdr3_nt: TGTGCCAGCAGTTTTAGCGGGAGTGCGGAGACCCAGTACTTC

cdr3_length: 12
d_call: NA
j_call: TRBJ2-7
v_call: TRBV5-6
clone_size: NA
cdr3_aa: CASSRQNYEQYF
cdr3_nt: TGTGCCAGCAGCAGACAGAACTACGAGCAGTACTTC

cdr3_length: 15
d_call: NA
j_call: TRBJ2-3
v_call: TRBV7-2
clone_size: NA
cdr3_aa: CASSSAGLGADTQYF
cdr3_nt: TGTGCCAGCAGCTCAGCGGGCCTGGGGGCAGATACGCAGTATTTT

cdr3_length: 15
d_call: TRBD2
j_call: TRBJ2-1
v_call: TRBV18
clone_size: NA
cdr3_aa: CASSPPAGGYNEQFF
cdr3_nt: TGTGCCAGCTCACCTCCAGCGGGAGGCTACAATGAGCAGTTCTTC

cdr3_length: 15
d_call: NA
j_call: TRBJ2-1
v_call: TRBV5-5
clone_size: once
cdr3_aa: CASSLEPDFNYEQFF
cdr3_nt: TGTGCCAGCAGCTTGGAGCCGGACTTTAACTATGAGCAGTTCTTC

cdr3_length: 13
d_call: NA
j_call: TRBJ1-1
v_call: TRBV27
clone_size: NA
cdr3_aa: CASSFQGPTEAFF
cdr3_nt: TGTGCCAGCAGTTTCCAGGGGCCCACTGAAGCTTTCTTT

cdr3_length: 12
d_call: NA
j_call: TRBJ2-1
v_call: TRBV5-6
clone_size: NA
cdr3_aa: CASRGVGNEQFF
cdr3_nt: TGTGCCAGCAGGGGTGTTGGCAATGAGCAGTTCTTC

cdr3_length: 14
d_call: NA
j_call: TRBJ2-7
v_call: TRBV27
clone_size: NA
cdr3_aa: CASSYQRSSYEQYF
cdr3_nt: TGTGCCAGCAGTTACCAGCGGTCATCCTACGAGCAGTACTTC

cdr3_length: 16
d_call: TRBD2
j_call: TRBJ2-7
v_call: TRBV28
clone_size: once
cdr3_aa: CASRSLEGTSVYEQYF
cdr3_nt: TGTGCCAGCAGGTCCTTGGAAGGGACTAGCGTGTACGAGCAGTACTTC

cdr3_length: 15
d_call: TRBD1
j_call: TRBJ1-2
v_call: TRBV25-1
clone_size: NA
cdr3_aa: CASSELTGGLYGYTF
cdr3_nt: TGTGCCAGCAGTGAATTGACAGGGGGCTTATATGGCTACACCTTC

cdr3_length: 12
d_call: NA
j_call: TRBJ1-1
v_call: TRBV7-9
clone_size: NA
cdr3_aa: CVAQGSNTEAFF
cdr3_nt: TGTGTAGCGCAGGGGTCAAACACTGAAGCTTTCTTT

cdr3_length: 13
d_call: NA
j_call: TRBJ1-1
v_call: TRBV7-8
clone_size: NA
cdr3_aa: CASSNRAGTEAFF
cdr3_nt: TGTGCCAGCAGCAACCGGGCGGGCACTGAAGCTTTCTTT

cdr3_length: 15
d_call: NA
j_call: TRBJ1-1
v_call: TRBV27
clone_size: NA
cdr3_aa: CASRLGANTNTEAFF
cdr3_nt: TGTGCCAGCAGGTTGGGGGCGAATACGAACACTGAAGCTTTCTTT

cdr3_length: 12
d_call: NA
j_call: TRBJ2-7
v_call: TRBV9
clone_size: NA
cdr3_aa: CASSGRSYEQYF
cdr3_nt: TGTGCCAGCAGCGGTCGTTCCTACGAGCAGTACTTC

cdr3_length: 12
d_call: NA
j_call: TRBJ1-2
v_call: TRBV27
clone_size: NA
cdr3_aa: CASSFLGYGYTF
cdr3_nt: TGTGCCAGCAGTTTTTTGGGATATGGCTACACCTTC

cdr3_length: 13
d_call: TRBD1
j_call: TRBJ1-1
v_call: TRBV5-1
clone_size: NA
cdr3_aa: CASSFGGTGEAFF
cdr3_nt: TGCGCCAGCAGCTTTGGGGGGACAGGTGAAGCTTTCTTT

cdr3_length: 13
d_call: NA
j_call: TRBJ2-7
v_call: TRBV28
clone_size: NA
cdr3_aa: CASTPGHSYEQYF
cdr3_nt: TGTGCCAGCACCCCCGGACACTCCTACGAGCAGTACTTC

cdr3_length: 12
d_call: NA
j_call: TRBJ2-7
v_call: TRBV7-6
clone_size: NA
cdr3_aa: CASSLETDEQYF
cdr3_nt: TGTGCCAGCAGCTTAGAAACAGACGAGCAGTACTTC

cdr3_length: 15
d_call: NA
j_call: TRBJ2-7
v_call: TRBV5-6
clone_size: NA
cdr3_aa: CASSLAGGGSYEQYF
cdr3_nt: TGTGCCAGCAGCTTGGCAGGGGGGGGCTCCTACGAGCAGTACTTC